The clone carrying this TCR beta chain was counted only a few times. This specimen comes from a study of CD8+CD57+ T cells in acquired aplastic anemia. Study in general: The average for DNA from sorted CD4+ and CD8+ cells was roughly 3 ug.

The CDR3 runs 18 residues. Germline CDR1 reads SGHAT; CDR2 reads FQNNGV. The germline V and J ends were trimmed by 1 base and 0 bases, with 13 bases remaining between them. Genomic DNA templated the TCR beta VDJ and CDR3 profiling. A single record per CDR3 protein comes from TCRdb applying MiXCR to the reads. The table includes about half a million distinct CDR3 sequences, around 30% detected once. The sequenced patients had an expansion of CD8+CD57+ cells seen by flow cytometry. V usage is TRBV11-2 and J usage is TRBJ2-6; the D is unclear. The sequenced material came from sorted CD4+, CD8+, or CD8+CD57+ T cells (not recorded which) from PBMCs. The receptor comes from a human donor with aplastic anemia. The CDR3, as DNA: TGTGCCAGCAGCTTAGGCCAGGCGACCTTCTCTGGGGCCAACGTCCTGACTTTC. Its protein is CASSLGQATFSGANVLTF. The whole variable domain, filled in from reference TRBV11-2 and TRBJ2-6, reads EAGVAQSPRYKIIEKRQSVAFWCNPISGHATLYWYQQILGQGPKLLIQFQNNGVVDDSQLPKDRFSAERLKGVDSTLKIQPAKLEDSAVYLCASSLGQATFSGANVLTFGAGSRLTVL.